The entry below describes one T cell receptor (beta chain). This sample is part of a study of PD-L1 blockade in urothelial cancer. Turning to the study itself: Samples came from 3 weeks, at the second dose, and 6 weeks into treatment.

The table came from immunoSEQ multiplex PCR; TCRdb's copy has only in-frame clones and leaves some out. The table records 20,000 to 25,000 clones, about 90% of them present only once. CDR1 and CDR2 (germline): MNHEY, SVGAGI. CDR3 size: 15 residues. Trimming pared 6 bases from V and 5 bases from J, leaving 16 bases between. The time point is: peripheral blood 6 weeks after treatment start. The origin of this receptor is an older woman with urothelial cancer. The chain recombines TRBV6-5 with TRBJ2-2; possible D gene TRBD2, 6 bases. Here the sequenced sample was PBMCs, taken around atezolizumab (anti-PD-L1) treatment. The CDR3 region has the DNA TGTGCCAGCAGACTACCTGGGGGGAGAACCGGGGAGCTGTTTTTT. Protein product: CASRLPGGRTGELFF.